These T cell receptor beta chains were read from a single sample in a study of T cell responses to AZD1222 COVID-19 vaccine. TCRdb keeps only in-frame clones here, not all; method: immunoSEQ multiplex PCR. The profile shows fewer than 80,000 clones, 79% of them singletons. The sequencing used peripheral blood, collected on day 0 of MenACWY control vaccination. Receptors originate from an adult in good health. Each CDR3 is given with its conserved first and last residue. Each record gives: clone size, D gene, V gene, J gene, CDR3 protein, CDR3 DNA. D genes are given only for firm matches. Some rows mark clone size as missing; the rest say once, few, many or name a class of expanded clone.

abundance: -; d_gene: -; v_gene: TRBV5-5; j_gene: TRBJ2-4; CDR3aa: CASSLAEGVTKNIQYF; CDR3nt: TGTGCCAGCAGCTTGGCCGAAGGGGTAACCAAAAACATTCAGTACTTC
abundance: -; d_gene: -; v_gene: TRBV28; j_gene: TRBJ1-1; CDR3aa: CATVLAAEAFF; CDR3nt: TGTGCCACCGTTCTGGCAGCGGAAGCTTTCTTT
abundance: -; d_gene: -; v_gene: TRBV7-3; j_gene: TRBJ2-2; CDR3aa: CASSPQAGTGELFF; CDR3nt: TGTGCCAGCAGCCCCCAGGCAGGCACCGGGGAGCTGTTTTTT
abundance: -; d_gene: -; v_gene: TRBV7-2; j_gene: TRBJ2-1; CDR3aa: CASSLEQRTNNEQFF; CDR3nt: TGTGCCAGCAGCTTAGAACAGCGCACTAACAATGAGCAGTTCTTC
abundance: -; d_gene: -; v_gene: TRBV30; j_gene: TRBJ1-1; CDR3aa: CAWSSTFHEAGNTEAFF; CDR3nt: TGTGCCTGGAGTTCAACCTTTCATGAAGCAGGGAACACTGAAGCTTTCTTT
abundance: -; d_gene: TRBD1; v_gene: TRBV6-6; j_gene: TRBJ1-2; CDR3aa: CASRIDREDGYTF; CDR3nt: TGTGCCAGCAGGATAGACAGGGAGGATGGCTACACCTTC
abundance: few; d_gene: TRBD2; v_gene: TRBV4-1; j_gene: TRBJ2-3; CDR3aa: CASSRLAGGADTQYF; CDR3nt: TGCGCCAGCAGCCGACTAGCGGGAGGGGCAGATACGCAGTATTTT
abundance: -; d_gene: -; v_gene: TRBV14; j_gene: TRBJ1-1; CDR3aa: CASSQSIGTEAFF; CDR3nt: TGTGCCAGCAGCCAATCCATTGGCACTGAAGCTTTCTTT
abundance: -; d_gene: -; v_gene: TRBV6-5; j_gene: TRBJ1-5; CDR3aa: CASRGGNQPQHF; CDR3nt: TGTGCCAGCAGGGGGGGCAATCAGCCCCAGCATTTT
abundance: -; d_gene: -; v_gene: TRBV11-2; j_gene: TRBJ1-3; CDR3aa: CASSPGNTIYF; CDR3nt: TGTGCCAGCAGCCCGGGAAACACCATATATTTT
abundance: large; d_gene: -; v_gene: TRBV27; j_gene: TRBJ2-7; CDR3aa: CASSLNVGYEQYF; CDR3nt: TGTGCCAGCAGTTTGAATGTGGGGTACGAGCAGTACTTC
abundance: -; d_gene: -; v_gene: TRBV19; j_gene: TRBJ1-2; CDR3aa: CASRSLPRTSYYGYTF; CDR3nt: TGTGCCAGTAGATCTCTCCCGAGGACATCTTACTATGGCTACACCTTC
abundance: -; d_gene: TRBD1; v_gene: TRBV2; j_gene: TRBJ1-6; CDR3aa: CASTFRGGGSPLHF; CDR3nt: TGTGCCAGCACCTTCAGGGGGGGTGGCTCACCCCTCCACTTT
abundance: -; d_gene: -; v_gene: TRBV11-3; j_gene: TRBJ2-2; CDR3aa: CASSFGGGKGGELFF; CDR3nt: TGTGCCAGCAGCTTCGGAGGGGGAAAGGGCGGGGAGCTGTTTTTT
abundance: few; d_gene: TRBD1; v_gene: TRBV2; j_gene: TRBJ1-5; CDR3aa: CASSEWGTGGGQPQHF; CDR3nt: TGTGCCAGCAGTGAATGGGGGACAGGGGGCGGTCAGCCCCAGCATTTT
abundance: -; d_gene: -; v_gene: TRBV29-1; j_gene: TRBJ1-1; CDR3aa: CSVEDWIGAEAFF; CDR3nt: TGCAGCGTTGAAGATTGGATCGGGGCTGAAGCTTTCTTT
abundance: -; d_gene: -; v_gene: TRBV5-1; j_gene: TRBJ2-3; CDR3aa: CASSLEGVEADTQYF; CDR3nt: TGCGCCAGCAGCTTGGAGGGAGTGGAAGCAGATACGCAGTATTTT
abundance: -; d_gene: TRBD2; v_gene: TRBV5-8; j_gene: TRBJ2-1; CDR3aa: CASSLAGLAGASYNEQFF; CDR3nt: TGTGCCAGCAGCTTGGCGGGACTAGCGGGGGCCTCCTACAATGAGCAGTTCTTC
abundance: -; d_gene: TRBD1; v_gene: TRBV28; j_gene: TRBJ1-2; CDR3aa: CASSFLQGAGGYTF; CDR3nt: TGTGCCAGCAGTTTCCTACAGGGGGCGGGCGGCTACACCTTC
abundance: few; d_gene: -; v_gene: TRBV9; j_gene: TRBJ1-1; CDR3aa: CASSVGLVDTEAFF; CDR3nt: TGTGCCAGCAGCGTAGGCCTGGTTGACACTGAAGCTTTCTTT
abundance: -; d_gene: -; v_gene: TRBV13; j_gene: TRBJ1-2; CDR3aa: CASSLGGLNYGYTF; CDR3nt: TGTGCCAGCAGCTTAGGTGGACTCAACTATGGCTACACCTTC
abundance: -; d_gene: -; v_gene: TRBV5-1; j_gene: TRBJ2-7; CDR3aa: CASSLGPEDYEQYF; CDR3nt: TGCGCCAGCAGCTTGGGTCCGGAGGACTACGAGCAGTACTTC
abundance: -; d_gene: -; v_gene: TRBV3-1/TRBV3-2; j_gene: TRBJ1-1; CDR3aa: CASKSTGAAGAEAFF; CDR3nt: TGTGCCAGCAAGAGTACAGGCGCGGCTGGCGCTGAAGCTTTCTTT
abundance: few; d_gene: -; v_gene: TRBV5-1; j_gene: TRBJ2-3; CDR3aa: CASSLQDSTDTQYF; CDR3nt: TGCGCCAGCAGCCTACAGGACAGCACAGATACGCAGTATTTT
abundance: -; d_gene: -; v_gene: TRBV7-9; j_gene: TRBJ1-3; CDR3aa: CASTSTRPGSGNTIYF; CDR3nt: TGTGCCAGCACCTCAACTAGGCCGGGGTCTGGAAACACCATATATTTT
abundance: -; d_gene: TRBD1; v_gene: TRBV5-6; j_gene: TRBJ1-3; CDR3aa: CASSGTGLNTIYF; CDR3nt: TGTGCCAGCAGCGGGACAGGATTAAACACCATATATTTT
abundance: -; d_gene: -; v_gene: TRBV5-6; j_gene: TRBJ1-1; CDR3aa: CASIDFLARTEAFF; CDR3nt: TGTGCCAGCATAGATTTTTTGGCGCGAACTGAAGCTTTCTTT
abundance: -; d_gene: -; v_gene: TRBV7-9; j_gene: TRBJ2-7; CDR3aa: CASSLIEAREQYF; CDR3nt: TGTGCCAGCAGCTTAATTGAGGCGAGGGAGCAGTACTTC
abundance: -; d_gene: -; v_gene: TRBV6-2/TRBV6-3; j_gene: TRBJ2-3; CDR3aa: CASSYLARTDTQYF; CDR3nt: TGTGCCAGCAGTTACCTGGCCCGCACAGATACGCAGTATTTT
abundance: -; d_gene: TRBD1; v_gene: TRBV5-1; j_gene: TRBJ1-2; CDR3aa: CASSISGQDYGYTF; CDR3nt: TGCGCCAGCAGCATTTCTGGACAGGACTATGGCTACACCTTC
abundance: -; d_gene: TRBD2; v_gene: TRBV3-1/TRBV3-2; j_gene: TRBJ2-6; CDR3aa: CASSQPSGGTGANVLTF; CDR3nt: TGTGCCAGCAGCCAGCCTAGCGGAGGGACTGGGGCCAACGTCCTGACTTTC
abundance: -; d_gene: -; v_gene: TRBV6-1; j_gene: TRBJ1-5; CDR3aa: CASSERQANQPQHF; CDR3nt: TGTGCCAGCAGTGAGAGACAGGCCAATCAGCCCCAGCATTTT
abundance: once; d_gene: -; v_gene: TRBV9; j_gene: TRBJ1-2; CDR3aa: CASSVDSGGNYGYTF; CDR3nt: TGTGCCAGCAGCGTAGATTCCGGGGGCAACTATGGCTACACCTTC
abundance: -; d_gene: TRBD1; v_gene: TRBV2; j_gene: TRBJ1-1; CDR3aa: CASSGDRGTLGAFF; CDR3nt: TGTGCCAGCAGTGGGGACAGGGGGACCCTAGGAGCTTTCTTT
abundance: -; d_gene: TRBD2; v_gene: TRBV3-1/TRBV3-2; j_gene: TRBJ2-1; CDR3aa: CASSPGLARYNEQFF; CDR3nt: TGTGCCAGCAGCCCCGGACTAGCGAGGTACAATGAGCAGTTCTTC
abundance: -; d_gene: TRBD2; v_gene: TRBV28; j_gene: TRBJ2-3; CDR3aa: CASSLLAGVGPGTDTQYF; CDR3nt: TGTGCCAGCAGTTTACTAGCGGGAGTGGGTCCGGGCACAGATACGCAGTATTTT
abundance: -; d_gene: -; v_gene: TRBV19; j_gene: TRBJ1-1; CDR3aa: CASTPWLQGGGTEAFF; CDR3nt: TGTGCCAGTACCCCGTGGCTACAGGGTGGGGGAACTGAAGCTTTCTTT
abundance: -; d_gene: -; v_gene: TRBV7-2; j_gene: TRBJ2-1; CDR3aa: CASSLGAYEQFF; CDR3nt: TGTGCCAGCAGCTTAGGAGCGTATGAGCAGTTCTTC
abundance: few; d_gene: -; v_gene: TRBV28; j_gene: TRBJ2-7; CDR3aa: CASSALYEQYF; CDR3nt: TGTGCCAGCAGTGCCCTCTACGAGCAGTACTTC
abundance: -; d_gene: -; v_gene: TRBV2; j_gene: TRBJ1-2; CDR3aa: CASRLDAGYTF; CDR3nt: TGTGCCAGCAGGTTGGACGCTGGCTACACCTTC
abundance: few; d_gene: -; v_gene: TRBV3-1/TRBV3-2; j_gene: TRBJ1-5; CDR3aa: CASSQDGSQPQHF; CDR3nt: TGTGCCAGCAGCCAAGATGGAAGTCAGCCCCAGCATTTT
abundance: -; d_gene: TRBD2; v_gene: TRBV7-2; j_gene: TRBJ2-3; CDR3aa: CASSLWRGELPDTQYF; CDR3nt: TGTGCCAGCAGCTTATGGCGGGGGGAGTTGCCAGATACGCAGTATTTT
abundance: -; d_gene: -; v_gene: TRBV28; j_gene: TRBJ1-3; CDR3aa: CASTLGQFSGNTIYF; CDR3nt: TGTGCCAGCACCTTAGGACAGTTCTCTGGAAACACCATATATTTT
abundance: -; d_gene: -; v_gene: TRBV3-1/TRBV3-2; j_gene: TRBJ2-7; CDR3aa: CASSQDKNSYEQYF; CDR3nt: TGTGCCAGCAGCCAAGACAAAAATAGCTACGAGCAGTACTTC
abundance: -; d_gene: TRBD2; v_gene: TRBV7-2; j_gene: TRBJ2-1; CDR3aa: CASSIQAGGSYNEQFF; CDR3nt: TGTGCCAGCAGCATCCAGGCGGGGGGCTCCTACAATGAGCAGTTCTTC
abundance: -; d_gene: -; v_gene: TRBV12-3/TRBV12-4; j_gene: TRBJ1-1; CDR3aa: CASRSWGGKAFF; CDR3nt: TGTGCCAGCAGATCTTGGGGGGGAAAAGCTTTCTTT
abundance: -; d_gene: -; v_gene: TRBV5-1; j_gene: TRBJ2-3; CDR3aa: CASSSGTHTDTQYF; CDR3nt: TGCGCCAGCAGTTCCGGGACACACACAGATACGCAGTATTTT
abundance: -; d_gene: -; v_gene: TRBV4-1; j_gene: TRBJ2-1; CDR3aa: CASSQEGGAAGYNEQFF; CDR3nt: TGCGCCAGCAGCCAAGAAGGAGGAGCGGCCGGGTACAATGAGCAGTTCTTC
abundance: -; d_gene: -; v_gene: TRBV6-6; j_gene: TRBJ1-5; CDR3aa: CASSYSLDNSNQPQHF; CDR3nt: TGTGCCAGCAGTTACTCGCTCGATAATAGCAATCAGCCCCAGCATTTT
abundance: -; d_gene: TRBD2; v_gene: TRBV11-2; j_gene: TRBJ2-7; CDR3aa: CASSWTSGTVSEQYF; CDR3nt: TGTGCCAGCAGCTGGACTAGCGGGACCGTTAGCGAGCAGTACTTC
abundance: -; d_gene: -; v_gene: TRBV30; j_gene: TRBJ1-4; CDR3aa: CAWSVGATREKLFF; CDR3nt: TGTGCCTGGAGTGTAGGAGCGACGAGAGAAAAACTGTTTTTT